This T cell receptor (beta chain) was retrieved from a study of blood T cells in healthy people across ages. The overall study: Through template switching, about one barcoded beta molecule was captured per two T cells, as measured in model experiments.

There are 13 residues in the CDR3. Deletions cut 6 bases from V and 2 bases from J, with 11 bases between. Looked up from germline, CDR1 is WNHNN and CDR2 is SYGVQD (reference sequence). Primers used in a second PCR of roughly 7 to 12 cycles were a sample-barcoded 5' primer and a J-beta primer mix. TCRdb reprocessed the 5' RACE reads with MiXCR, giving one entry per CDR3 protein. The data hold over a million distinct CDR3 sequences, with 45% observed a single time. The V call is TRBV10-1, the J call TRBJ2-7; perhaps TRBD2 as D (5 bases). The source is a woman aged 55-69 years in good health. The sequencing input was blood. The CDR3 reads CASRDSGTYEQYF. The CDR3 DNA follows: TGCGCCAGCAGGGACTCGGGAACCTACGAGCAGTACTTC.